This T cell receptor beta chain was recovered during a study of blood T cell repertoires in COVID-19 (dated by TCRdb to about 2020). General notes on the study: Collaborator samples came from the United States, Italy and Spain and covered acute and convalescent phases of COVID-19. The prospective study material was composed of cDNA or gDNA derived from T cells, B-cell-depleted T cells, or PBMCs. Subjects who had been exposed to COVID-19, were actively infected with it, or had recovered from it provided the deeply sampled blood TCRbeta repertoires that made up the dataset. The repertoires were made available in a free public database intended to serve as a resource for research on the immune response to SARS-CoV-2. The samples were drawn from the first 160 participants of the ongoing ImmuneRACE study and from about 1,200 subjects provided by 6 global collaborators. A de-identified subject ID, COVID-19 status, age in years and sex were almost always included in the sample metadata. Where available, HLA class I and class II types were obtained from metadata supplied by the sample provider rather than from assay-based typing.

What the work shows at the level of the full study, not this receptor alone: The amount of clinical and demographic metadata varied by source and participant and was provided uncurated.

The collaborating institutions used their own protocols to collect whole blood in K2EDTA tubes. Collaborator samples were shipped for TCRbeta analysis as frozen whole blood, isolated PBMCs, or DNA extracted from either sample type. CDR1 and CDR2 were assigned from the germline V gene as MDHEN and SYDVKM. Deletion took 7 bases off V and 4 bases off J, with a span of 14 bases between the germline ends. Its CDR3 holds 14 amino acids, cysteine through phenylalanine. The entry retains the CDR3 DNA only, 42 bases that are in frame from base 1. The immunoSEQ Assay, a bias-controlled multiplex PCR, was used to amplify TCRbeta CDR3 regions from genomic DNA. In the paper's pipeline: The number of nucleated cells in each sample was estimated from the amplification of reference gene primers within the assay. To quantify the absolute abundance of each unique TCRbeta CDR3 rearrangement, sequence reads were collapsed and filtered. Productive Simpson clonality was computed per sample as the square root of Simpson's diversity index over productive rearrangements. TCRdb carries this immuneACCESS record with in-frame sequences only. Its versions omit some clonotypes, under half of them owing to an unresolved V gene in the studies checked, with the rest unexplained. V and J calls and clone size are as listed in that table; D and trimming were resolved from the DNA. In all, the sample holds 400,000 to 450,000 clones, and 75% to 90% of those were seen once. The ten most abundant clones make up under 1.5% of the sample.

In the case of this clone: Its antigen is unknown. No much larger clone is present one base from it, and per-base qualities are unavailable.

The sample consisted of peripheral blood. The receptor's source is a woman under 40 with active or convalescent COVID-19. The chain was built from TRBV28 and TRBJ1-5; TRBD1 is a weak D gene call, 6 bases matching. The sequence in DNA is TGTGCCAGCACACTGGTAGGGGGAAATCAGCCCCAGCATTTT. Its translation reads: CASTLVGGNQPQHF. Beyond the CDR3, the reference TRBV28 and TRBJ1-5 genes provide the residues; the full variable domain reads: DVKVTQSSRYLVKRTGEKVFLECVQDMDHENMFWYRQDPGLGLRLIYFSYDVKMKEKGDIPEGYSVSREKKERFSLILESASTNQTSMYLCASTLVGGNQPQHFGDGTRLSIL.